This T cell receptor (beta chain) was sequenced for a study of cytomegalovirus exposure and HLA in healthy donors. Overall study findings and caveats: Compared with the roughly 670-donor mean, an Asian-associated ancestry cluster reportedly had fewer N-insertions, according to a later analysis. Researchers counted around 150 TCR beta chains as cytomegalovirus-associated.

Amplification used 60 Vbeta primers and 13 Jbeta primers. Assay used: immunoSEQ multiplex PCR; TCRdb lists only in-frame clones, some missing. The sample has about 130,000 clones, 60% to 85% seen once; the top ten hold around 7%. Losses at the gene ends were 1 base for V and 13 bases for J; bases not matched to a gene: 9. Germline-derived CDR1 and CDR2 are MGHRA and YSYEKL. The CDR3 sequence is 14 residues long. In the case of this clone: Its target is unknown.

The chain carries TRBV4-1 and TRBJ2-1; 8 nucleotides agree with TRBD2. The sequenced material came from PBMCs. This receptor was obtained from a man aged 30 to 39 in good health and CMV-seronegative. The CDR3 nucleotides read TGCGCCAGCAGCCAAGTCGACGGGGGGGCCCATCAGTTCTTC. Its translation: CASSQVDGGAHQFF.